This T cell receptor (beta chain) was recorded in a study of T-cell memory formation after mild COVID-19. The overall study: Each donor largely had its own TCR clusters.

This CDR3 contains 16 residues. V lost 6 bases and J lost 1; bases outside the gene matches: 5. Study-wide findings and caveats: Those CD4+ clones that contracted were mainly in CM and EM (CD8+ ones in EMRA).

Details on this clonotype: Its antigen is not identified.

TCRdb called the 5' RACE reads again in MiXCR, with one record for every CDR3 protein. This table holds approximately 250,000 distinct CDR3 sequences, 16% found once. The chain is built from TRBV12-3 or TRBV12-4 and TRBJ2-1; 11 bases are a match to TRBD2. The sample comprised PBMCs or a T cell subset sorted from them (not recorded which). This receptor was identified in a man aged 18 to 35 who had mild COVID-19 (a few samples of this study predate the infection). Cell type and time point are not known. In DNA form, the CDR3 reads TGTGCCAGCAGGCGAGGGACTAGCGGATCCTACAATGAGCAGTTCTTC. This translates into CASRRGTSGSYNEQFF.